The rows below give T cell receptor beta chains drawn from one sample of a study of response to subunit inactivated influenza vaccine. TCRdb used MiXCR to reprocess the RT-PCR reads, holding one entry per CDR3 protein. The table includes about 650,000 distinct CDR3 sequences, 11% to 15% detected once. Specimen: PBMCs from blood, collected less than 15 days before vaccination. These TCRs come from a man aged 50-59 years who received an inactivated influenza vaccine. CDR3s leave out the opening cysteine and the closing phenylalanine or tryptophan.

CDR3aa,v_gene,len,j_gene
ASSFGTGRTETQY,TRBV5-5,13,TRBJ2-5
ASSFTGSDTQY,TRBV5-6,11,TRBJ2-3
SARDRKTGDEQY,TRBV20-1,12,TRBJ2-7
ASSLGQAVEKLF,TRBV4-1,12,TRBJ1-4
ASRGLGGTTEAF,TRBV6-2/TRBV6-3,12,TRBJ1-1
ASSLEEVASYEQY,TRBV11-2,13,TRBJ2-7
ATSRGPTNQPQH,TRBV15,12,TRBJ1-5
AISDQETQY,TRBV10-3,9,TRBJ2-5
AITAGLRNTGELF,TRBV10-3,13,TRBJ2-2
SASLQNGYEQY,TRBV20-1,11,TRBJ2-7
ASSFGAEGTQY,TRBV12-3/TRBV12-4,11,TRBJ2-3
ASSQIQGLYEQY,TRBV4-3,12,TRBJ2-7
ASSFGTGGFYNSPLH,TRBV7-2,15,TRBJ1-6
ATSRGGNPGYEQY,TRBV15,13,TRBJ2-7